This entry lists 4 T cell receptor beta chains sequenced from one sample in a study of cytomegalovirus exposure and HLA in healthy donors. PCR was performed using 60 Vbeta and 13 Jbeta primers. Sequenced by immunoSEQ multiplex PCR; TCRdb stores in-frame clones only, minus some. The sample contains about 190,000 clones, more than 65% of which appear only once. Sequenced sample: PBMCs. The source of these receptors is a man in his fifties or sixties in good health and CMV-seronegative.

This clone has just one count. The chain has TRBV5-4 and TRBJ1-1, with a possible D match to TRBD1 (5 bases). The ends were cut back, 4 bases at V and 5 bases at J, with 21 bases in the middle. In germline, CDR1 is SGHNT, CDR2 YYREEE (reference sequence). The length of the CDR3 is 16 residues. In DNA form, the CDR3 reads TGTGCCAGCAGCCCGACCGGGGGTCTTGGGGGAACTGAAGCTTTCTTT. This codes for CASSPTGGLGGTEAFF.

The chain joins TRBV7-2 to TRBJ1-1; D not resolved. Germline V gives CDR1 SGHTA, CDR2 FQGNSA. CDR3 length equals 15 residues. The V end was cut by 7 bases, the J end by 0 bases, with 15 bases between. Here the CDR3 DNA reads TGTGCCAGCAACGTAAGGTCTAGATTGAACACTGAAGCTTTCTTT. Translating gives CASNVRSRLNTEAFF.

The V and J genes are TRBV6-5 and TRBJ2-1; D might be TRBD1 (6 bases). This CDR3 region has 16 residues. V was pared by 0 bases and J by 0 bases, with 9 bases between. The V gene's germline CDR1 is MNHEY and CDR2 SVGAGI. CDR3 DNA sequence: TGTGCCAGCAGTTACTCCACAGGGAGCTCCTACAATGAGCAGTTCTTC. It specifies CASSYSTGSSYNEQFF.

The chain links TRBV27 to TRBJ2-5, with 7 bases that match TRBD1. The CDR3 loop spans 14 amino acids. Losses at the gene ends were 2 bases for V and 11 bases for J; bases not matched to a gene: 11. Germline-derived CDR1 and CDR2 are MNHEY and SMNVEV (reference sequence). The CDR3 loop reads CASSLQGDAEEQYF. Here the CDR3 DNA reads TGTGCCAGCAGTTTACAGGGGGACGCGGAAGAGCAGTACTTC.